This TCR beta chain appears in the sequencing data of a study of T-cell memory formation after mild COVID-19. Findings and caveats of the study: Contracting CD4+ clones were located mainly in CM and EM, and CD8+ clones in EMRA.

TCRdb itself ran the 5' RACE reads through MiXCR, one entry per CDR3 protein. The sample shows some 350,000 distinct CDR3 sequences, approximately 15% of them seen only once. This clonotype was observed once. The antigen is undetermined. Germline V gene sequence: CDR1 SGDLS, CDR2 YYNGEE. Losses at the gene ends were 2 bases for V and 0 bases for J; bases not matched to a gene: 0. This CDR3 has 15 amino acids. Sequenced material: PBMCs or a T cell subset sorted from them (not recorded which). The clonotype comes from a man younger than 35 who had mild COVID-19 (a few samples of this study predate the infection). Cell type and time point are not known. The chain combines TRBV9 with TRBJ2-2, with TRBD1 identical over 8 bases. The CDR3 coding sequence is TGTGCCAGCAGCGTGACAGGGGCGAACACCGGGGAGCTGTTTTTT. Its translation is CASSVTGANTGELFF.